The clone carrying this T cell receptor beta chain has just a few counts. This entry comes from a study of Graves' ophthalmopathy and Graves' hyperthyroidism. Amplification targeted the TCR beta CDR3 regions, with RNA transcripts as the source material. RT-PCR was first run with HTBI primers, then multiplex PCR in a second round. TCRdb recomputed calls from the multiplex PCR reads with MiXCR, one row per CDR3 protein. The table has about 620,000 distinct CDR3 sequences, approximately 21% seen once. This CDR3 is 15 amino acids long. Germline V gene data show CDR1 as LGHNT and CDR2 as FRNRAP. Trimming pared 0 bases from V and 5 bases from J, leaving 13 bases between. Included hyperthyroidism patients were aged 18 to 65 and newly diagnosed (under 2 months' duration). Pregnant or lactating patients and those with other autoimmune diseases or uncontrolled infections were excluded. Orbital computed tomography, thyroid ultrasound, TRAb, serum thyroxine and clinical symptoms formed the basis of diagnosis.

The TCR sequence derives from a woman aged 18-29 years with stable Graves' hyperthyroidism. Some clones in this sample may be carry-over from other donors' samples. The specimen sequenced was peripheral blood. The chain employs TRBV12-5 and TRBJ1-1; tentative D call: TRBD1 (6 bases). CDR3 sequence reads: CASGLVPGGGTEAFF. CDR3 coding DNA: TGTGCTAGTGGTTTGGTACCGGGAGGGGGGACTGAAGCTTTCTTT.